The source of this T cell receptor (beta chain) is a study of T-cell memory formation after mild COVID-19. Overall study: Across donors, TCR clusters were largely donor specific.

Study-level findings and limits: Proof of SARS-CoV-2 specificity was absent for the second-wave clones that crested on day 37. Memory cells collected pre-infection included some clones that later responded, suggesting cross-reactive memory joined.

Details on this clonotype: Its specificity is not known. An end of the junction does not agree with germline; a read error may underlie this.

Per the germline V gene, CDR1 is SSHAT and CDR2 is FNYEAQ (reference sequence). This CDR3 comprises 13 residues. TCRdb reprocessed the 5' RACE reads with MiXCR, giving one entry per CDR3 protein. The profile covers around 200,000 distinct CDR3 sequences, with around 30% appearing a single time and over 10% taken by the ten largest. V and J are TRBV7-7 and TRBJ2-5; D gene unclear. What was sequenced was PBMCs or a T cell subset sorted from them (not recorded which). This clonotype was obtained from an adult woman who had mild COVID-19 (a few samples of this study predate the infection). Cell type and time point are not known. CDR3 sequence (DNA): TGTGCTAGCAGCTGGTCCTCGGGAGAGACCCAGTACTTC. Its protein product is CASSWSSGETQYF. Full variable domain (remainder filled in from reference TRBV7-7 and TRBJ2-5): GAGVSQSPRYKVTKRGQDVTLRCDPISSHATLYWYQQALGQGPEFLTYFNYEAQPDKSGLPSDRFSAERPEGSISTLTIQRTEQRDSAMYRCASSWSSGETQYFGPGTRLLVL.